The 25 T cell receptor beta chains reported below all come from one sample, sequenced in a study of control samples from healthy donors and cancer patients. The repertoire was sequenced with immunoSEQ multiplex PCR; TCRdb's copy has only in-frame clones and lacks some. The sample contains 85,000 to 95,000 clones, more than 85% of which appear only once. Sequencing input: blood. Receptor source: a woman in her twenties or thirties in good health.

CDR3 coding DNA: TGTGCCAGCAACAACAGGGCCCAAGAGACCCAGTACTTC. As protein: CASNNRAQETQYF. The chain links TRBV12-3 or TRBV12-4 to TRBJ2-5; the D gene is possibly TRBD1 (6 bases). The CDR3 totals 13 residues. The ends were cut back, 7 bases at V and 1 base at J, with 10 bases in the middle.

The rearrangement joins TRBV3-1 (or the pseudogene TRBV3-2) to TRBJ2-5; 12 bases are a match to TRBD2. This CDR3 spans 17 amino acids. Germline V lookup: CDR1 LGHDT, CDR2 YNNKEL (reference sequence). After removal of 0 bases from V and 6 bases from J, the junction contained 8 bases not matched to a gene. CDR3 coding DNA: TGTGCCAGCAGCCAAGAAAGGCTAGCGGGGGGGCCCCAGACCCAGTACTTC. Its translation: CASSQERLAGGPQTQYF.

This chain uses TRBV27 with TRBJ1-5; tentative D call: TRBD1 (6 bases). The CDR3 has 15 residues. V was shortened by 5 bases and J by 0 bases, with 11 bases between the two germline ends. CDR1 and CDR2 (germline): MNHEY, SMNVEV (reference sequence). The CDR3 DNA sequence: TGTGCCAGCAGTCCAGGGACAATTAGCAATCAGCCCCAGCATTTT. Translating it yields CASSPGTISNQPQHF.

The chain employs TRBV2 and TRBJ1-1; TRBD1 might be the D (5 bases). There are 13 residues in the CDR3. The V gene's germline CDR1 is SNHLY and CDR2 FYNNEI. The V gene lost 1 base and the J gene lost 3 bases, with 6 bases spanning the gap. The CDR3 here is CASSEEGYTEAFF. The CDR3 coding sequence is TGTGCCAGCAGTGAAGAGGGGTACACTGAAGCTTTCTTT. The full variable domain, with the rest looked up from reference TRBV2 and TRBJ1-1, is EPEVTQTPSHQVTQMGQEVILRCVPISNHLYFYWYRQILGQKVEFLVSFYNNEISEKSEIFDDQFSVERPDGSNFTLKIRSTKLEDSAMYFCASSEEGYTEAFFGQGTRLTVV.

This clone was picked up one time. The chain recombines TRBV4-1 with TRBJ1-1, with D perhaps matching TRBD1 (5 bases). V shed 4 bases and J shed 3 bases, with 9 bases lying between them. The CDR3 is made up of 13 amino acids. Looked up from germline, CDR1 is MGHRA and CDR2 is YSYEKL. CDR3 sequence (DNA): TGCGCCAGCAGCCCCCCGGGGGACACTGAAGCTTTCTTT. Translating gives CASSPPGDTEAFF.

V usage is TRBV7-2 and J usage is TRBJ2-7; perhaps TRBD2 as D (6 bases). The V end was cut by 5 bases, the J end by 3 bases, with 14 bases between. CDR3 length equals 14 residues. In germline, CDR1 is SGHTA, CDR2 FQGNSA. The DNA of the CDR3 is TGTGCCAGCAGCCGGGGGTGGCAGAACTACGAGCAGTACTTC. Its translation is CASSRGWQNYEQYF.

The J gene is TRBJ1-2, the V gene TRBV7-9; no clear D gene. Germline assignment: CDR1 SEHNR and CDR2 FQNEAQ (reference sequence). V gave up 3 bases and J gave up 8 bases, with 7 bases separating them. This CDR3 is built from 11 residues. CDR3 DNA sequence: TGTGCCAGCAGCTTCGCCTACGGCTACACCTTC. Encoded protein: CASSFAYGYTF.

V is TRBV4-1 and J is TRBJ2-1, with unresolved D. This CDR3 has 16 amino acids. Trimming took off 1 base at V and 2 bases at J, with 12 bases between the two ends. CDR1 MGHRA and CDR2 YSYEKL come from the germline V gene. CDR3 region: CASSQAMGTPYNEQFF. The CDR3 nucleotides are TGCGCCAGCAGCCAAGCGATGGGTACCCCCTACAATGAGCAGTTCTTC.

The chain uses TRBV11-2 and TRBJ1-5; D is unresolved. Trimming removed 0 bases from V and 0 bases from J, with 6 bases in between. The CDR3 length is 15 residues. CDR1 is SGHAT, CDR2 FQNNGV, per germline. CDR3 loop: CASSLDLHSNQPQHF. CDR3 in DNA: TGTGCCAGCAGCTTAGATCTCCATAGCAATCAGCCCCAGCATTTT. Combining the CDR3 with reference TRBV11-2 and TRBJ1-5 gives the whole variable domain EAGVAQSPRYKIIEKRQSVAFWCNPISGHATLYWYQQILGQGPKLLIQFQNNGVVDDSQLPKDRFSAERLKGVDSTLKIQPAKLEDSAVYLCASSLDLHSNQPQHFGDGTRLSIL.

The chain couples TRBV6-6 to TRBJ2-5; D may match TRBD1 or TRBD2 (6 bases each). V lost 7 bases and J lost 7, with 28 bases in between. CDR1 is MNHNY and CDR2 is SVGAGI in the germline V gene (reference sequence). CDR3 length: 17 amino acids. CDR3 in DNA: TGTGCCAGCACTCGAAGTATAGCTGGGGGGCCGTGGGGGACCCAGTACTTC. Translating gives CASTRSIAGGPWGTQYF.

V usage is TRBV5-1 and J usage is TRBJ2-1, with a tentative D call TRBD2 (6 bases). CDR1 SGHRS and CDR2 YFSETQ come from the germline V gene. The V end was cut by 1 base, the J end by 2 bases, with 10 bases between. The CDR3 runs 15 residues. CDR3 in amino acids: CASSLNSGTYNEQFF. CDR3 coding DNA: TGCGCCAGCAGCTTGAATAGCGGTACCTACAATGAGCAGTTCTTC.

V is TRBV7-8 and J is TRBJ1-1, with a tentative D call TRBD1 (5 bases). V lost 5 bases and J lost 5, with 9 bases in between. This CDR3 region has 12 residues. The germline V gene encodes CDR1 SGHVS and CDR2 FQNEAQ. The CDR3 sequence is CASSTRGTEAFF. Here the CDR3 DNA reads TGTGCCAGCAGCACTAGGGGTACTGAAGCTTTCTTT.

This rearrangement joins TRBV7-9 to TRBJ2-7, with TRBD1 matching 7 bases. Germline V gives CDR1 SEHNR, CDR2 FQNEAQ (reference sequence). Unmatched junction bases numbered 2, after V lost 5 bases and J lost 4 bases. The CDR3 spans 12 residues. The CDR3 sequence: CASSRDRYEQYF. DNA for the CDR3: TGTGCCAGCAGCCGGGACAGATACGAGCAGTACTTC.

The genes are TRBV19 and TRBJ1-1; 7 bases align to TRBD1. The CDR3 sequence is 21 residues long. V was clipped by 5 bases and J by 1 base; unmatched bases: 25. Germline V gene data show CDR1 as LNHDA and CDR2 as SQIVND (reference sequence). In DNA form, the CDR3 reads TGTGCCAGTAGTGGCTACCGGACAGGTTGGACATTGCGTACCCCGAACACTGAAGCTTTCTTT. Amino acids: CASSGYRTGWTLRTPNTEAFF.

This chain's CDR3 is CASSDLASGKTDTQYF. The CDR3 DNA reads TGTGCCAGCAGTGATCTGGCTAGCGGGAAAACAGATACGCAGTATTTT. The J gene is TRBJ2-3, the V gene TRBV25-1, with 9 bases that match TRBD2. Unmatched junction bases numbered 7, after V lost 3 bases and J lost 3 bases. This CDR3 is built from 16 residues. Germline loops: CDR1 MGHDK, CDR2 SYGVNS.

The chain combines TRBV19 with TRBJ1-2; D is possibly TRBD1 (5 bases). V shed 5 bases and J shed 4 bases, with 17 bases lying between them. Per germline, CDR1 LNHDA and CDR2 SQIVND (reference sequence). CDR3 length equals 15 residues. The CDR3 region is CASSQTRDGVYGYTF. CDR3 nucleotide sequence: TGTGCCAGTAGTCAGACCAGGGATGGTGTCTATGGCTACACCTTC. Using reference TRBV19 and TRBJ1-2 for the parts outside the CDR3, the full variable domain is DGGITQSPKYLFRKEGQNVTLSCEQNLNHDAMYWYRQDPGQGLRLIYYSQIVNDFQKGDIAEGYSVSREKKESFPLTVTSAQKNPTAFYLCASSQTRDGVYGYTFGSGTRLTVV.

As for this clone: The sample holds other DNA sequences that translate to the same CDR3. The chain uses TRBV10-2 and TRBJ1-2; no firm D call. Trimming took off 4 bases at V and 3 bases at J, with 9 bases between the two ends. The CDR3 loop spans 13 amino acids. CDR1 and CDR2 from the germline V gene are WSHSY and SAAADI. The CDR3 coding sequence is TGCGCCAGCAGTGGCACCGGTGACTATGGCTACACCTTC. Translation gives CASSGTGDYGYTF.

Of note for this clone: The same CDR3 is also encoded by other DNA sequences in this sample. The chain couples TRBV14 to TRBJ1-1; the D is unclear. Germline CDR1 SGHDN, CDR2 FVKESK. The CDR3 runs 13 residues. V lost 2 bases to trimming and J lost 1 base, with 5 bases between them. The CDR3 DNA follows: TGTGCCAGCAGCCAAAGCGGGAACACTGAAGCTTTCTTT. Translated, it gives CASSQSGNTEAFF.

The rearrangement uses TRBV18 and TRBJ2-1; D is possibly TRBD1 (5 bases). In germline, CDR1 is KGHSH, CDR2 LQKENI. Trimming took 0 bases from V and 0 from J, leaving 6 bases between them. The CDR3 is made up of 15 amino acids. CDR3 in amino acids: CASSPPGVSYNEQFF. The CDR3 DNA reads TGTGCCAGCTCACCACCAGGGGTCTCCTACAATGAGCAGTTCTTC.

In its sample, this clone was seen once. This chain uses TRBV24-1 with TRBJ2-5, with D possibly being TRBD2 (6 bases). The length of the CDR3 is 14 residues. Germline values: CDR1 KGHDR, CDR2 SFDVKD. With 2 bases removed from V and 5 bases from J, the gap between germline ends came to 11 bases. CDR3 nucleotides: TGTGCCACCAGTGATTCGGGGGTGGGGGAGACCCAGTACTTC. Translating it yields CATSDSGVGETQYF.

V usage is TRBV27 and J usage is TRBJ1-1; 7 bases are a match to TRBD1. The CDR3 covers 15 residues. V trimming: 4 bases; J trimming: 4 bases; junction bases outside the gene matches: 9. Germline V gives CDR1 MNHEY, CDR2 SMNVEV (reference sequence). The CDR3 sequence is CASSSEQGKITEAFF. The CDR3 coding sequence is TGTGCCAGCAGTTCAGAACAGGGGAAAATCACTGAAGCTTTCTTT.

About this clone: Different DNA sequences within this sample yield the same CDR3. The chain uses TRBV7-8 and TRBJ1-2; 9 bases are shared with TRBD1. The CDR3 totals 16 residues. In germline, CDR1 is SGHVS, CDR2 FQNEAQ. V dropped 1 base and J dropped 3; count of bases not matched to a gene: 6. In DNA, the CDR3 is TGTGCCAGCAGCTTAGAGCCGGGACAGGGAGACTATGGCTACACCTTC. Translating gives CASSLEPGQGDYGYTF.

The chain uses TRBV18 and TRBJ1-4; D possibly corresponds to TRBD1 (6 bases). The CDR3 runs 15 residues. Germline-derived CDR1 and CDR2 are KGHSH and LQKENI. V was pared by 3 bases and J by 7 bases, with 15 bases between. As DNA, the CDR3 is TGTGCCAGCTCACCGGCGACAGGAAGGAGTGAAAAACTGTTTTTT. Translated: CASSPATGRSEKLFF.

The genes are TRBV27 and TRBJ1-5, with D unclear. The germline V and J ends were trimmed by 3 bases and 4 bases, with 4 bases remaining between them. The CDR3 covers 12 residues. Germline CDR1 MNHEY, CDR2 SMNVEV (reference sequence). For the CDR3, the DNA is TGTGCCAGCAGTTTGGGGAATCAGCCCCAGCATTTT. Its protein is CASSLGNQPQHF.

The chain has TRBV5-6 and TRBJ1-3; no clear D. The CDR3 loop spans 12 amino acids. V was cut by 2 bases and J by 8 bases, with 8 bases left in between. Germline assignment: CDR1 SGHDT and CDR2 YYEEEE. The CDR3 bases are TGTGCCAGCAGCTTAGCAGGAGACACCATATATTTT. This translates into CASSLAGDTIYF.